The TCR beta chain under discussion was sequenced for a study of shared clonotypes between healthy human individuals. Study as a whole: Aged between 18 and 49, the donors were a couple of women and a few men. Study-level findings and limits: Clonotype sharing among donors was expected to depend on sequencing depth.

This clone was seen only once. What it binds is unknown. The germline V and J ends were trimmed by 7 bases and 1 base, with 14 bases remaining between them. Germline lookup yields CDR1 SGDLS and CDR2 YYNGEE. The CDR3 runs to 14 residues. Only in-frame clones appear in the TCRdb table, and some are missing; sequencing was by immunoSEQ multiplex PCR. The sample lists around 2,100,000 clones, 85% to 95% occurring once. Positively selected for CCR7, the CD45RO-negative cells used as naive CD8 cells excluded terminally differentiated effector memory CD45RA+ cells. Input material: naive CD8+ T cells sorted from blood. V gene TRBV9 combines with J gene TRBJ1-2; D remains ambiguous. This sequence was found in a man aged 18 to 30 in good health. CDR3 protein: CASSSYRDNYGYTF. The CDR3 coding sequence is TGTGCCAGCTCCTCTTATCGTGATAACTATGGCTACACCTTC.